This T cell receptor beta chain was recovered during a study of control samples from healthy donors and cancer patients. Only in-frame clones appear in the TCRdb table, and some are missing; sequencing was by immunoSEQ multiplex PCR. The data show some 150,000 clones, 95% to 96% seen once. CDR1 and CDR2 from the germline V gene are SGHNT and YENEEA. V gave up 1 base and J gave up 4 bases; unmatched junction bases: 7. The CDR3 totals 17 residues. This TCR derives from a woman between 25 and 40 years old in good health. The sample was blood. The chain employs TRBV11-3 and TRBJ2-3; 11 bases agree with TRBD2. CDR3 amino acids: CASSLVATSGTPDTQYF. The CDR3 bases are TGTGCCAGCAGCTTAGTCGCGACTAGCGGGACTCCAGATACGCAGTATTTT.